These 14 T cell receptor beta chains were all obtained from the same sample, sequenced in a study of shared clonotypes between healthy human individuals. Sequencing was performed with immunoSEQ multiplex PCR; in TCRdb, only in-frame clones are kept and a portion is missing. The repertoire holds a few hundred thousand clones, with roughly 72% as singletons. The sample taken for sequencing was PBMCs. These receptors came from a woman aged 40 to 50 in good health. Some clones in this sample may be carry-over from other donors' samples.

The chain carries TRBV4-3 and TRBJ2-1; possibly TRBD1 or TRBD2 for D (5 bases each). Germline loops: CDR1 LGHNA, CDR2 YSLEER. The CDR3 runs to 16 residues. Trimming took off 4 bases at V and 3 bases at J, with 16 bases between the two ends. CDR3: CASSPLGGGVYNEQFF. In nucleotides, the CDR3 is TGCGCCAGCAGCCCCCTAGGTGGGGGAGTCTACAATGAGCAGTTCTTC.

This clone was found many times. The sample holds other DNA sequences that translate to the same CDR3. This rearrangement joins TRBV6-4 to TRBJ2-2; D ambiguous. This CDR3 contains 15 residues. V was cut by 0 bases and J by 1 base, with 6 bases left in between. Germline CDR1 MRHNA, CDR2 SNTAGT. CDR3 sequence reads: CASSDSGENTGELFF. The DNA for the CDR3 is TGTGCCAGCAGTGACTCTGGGGAGAACACCGGGGAGCTGTTTTTT.

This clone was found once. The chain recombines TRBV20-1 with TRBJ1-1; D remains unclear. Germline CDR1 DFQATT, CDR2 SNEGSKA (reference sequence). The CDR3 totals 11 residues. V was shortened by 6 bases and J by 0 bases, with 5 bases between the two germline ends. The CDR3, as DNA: TGCAGTGCCCTACTGAACACTGAAGCTTTCTTT. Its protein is CSALLNTEAFF.

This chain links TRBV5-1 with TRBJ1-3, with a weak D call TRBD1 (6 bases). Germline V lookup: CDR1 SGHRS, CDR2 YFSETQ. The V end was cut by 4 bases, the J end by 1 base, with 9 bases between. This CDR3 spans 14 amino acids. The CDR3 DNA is TGCGCCAGCAGCGAAGGGGGGTCTGGAAACACCATATATTTT. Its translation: CASSEGGSGNTIYF.

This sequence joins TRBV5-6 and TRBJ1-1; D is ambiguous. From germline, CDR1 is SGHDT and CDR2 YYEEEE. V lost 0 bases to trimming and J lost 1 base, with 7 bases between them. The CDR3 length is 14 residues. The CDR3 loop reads CASSLGHQNTEAFF. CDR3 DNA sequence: TGTGCCAGCAGCTTGGGGCACCAGAACACTGAAGCTTTCTTT.

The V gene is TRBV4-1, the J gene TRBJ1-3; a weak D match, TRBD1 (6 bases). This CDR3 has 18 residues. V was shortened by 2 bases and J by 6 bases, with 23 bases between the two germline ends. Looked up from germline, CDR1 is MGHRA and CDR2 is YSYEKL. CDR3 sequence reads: CASSQLILTGRGVNTIYF. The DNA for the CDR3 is TGCGCCAGCAGCCAACTAATCCTTACAGGGAGGGGCGTAAACACCATATATTTT.

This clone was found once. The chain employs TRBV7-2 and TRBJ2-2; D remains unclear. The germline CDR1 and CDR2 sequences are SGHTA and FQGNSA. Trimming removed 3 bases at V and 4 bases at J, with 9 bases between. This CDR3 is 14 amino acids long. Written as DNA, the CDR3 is TGTGCCAGCAGCTTCAACTGGGGCACCGGGGAGCTGTTTTTT. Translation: CASSFNWGTGELFF.

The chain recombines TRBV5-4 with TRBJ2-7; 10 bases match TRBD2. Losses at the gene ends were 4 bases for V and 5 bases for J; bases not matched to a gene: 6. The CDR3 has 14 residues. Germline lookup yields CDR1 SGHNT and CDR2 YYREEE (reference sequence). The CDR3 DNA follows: TGTGCCAGCAGCCCAGCGGGAGGGCTCGACGAGCAGTACTTC. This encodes CASSPAGGLDEQYF.

The CDR3 reads CAWTTGLSNTIYF. The DNA for the CDR3 is TGTGCCTGGACGACAGGGTTATCAAACACCATATATTTT. This chain links TRBV30 with TRBJ1-3; 7 bases map to TRBD1. V trimming: 4 bases; J trimming: 6 bases; junction bases outside the gene matches: 6. The CDR3 totals 13 residues. Per germline, CDR1 GTSNPN and CDR2 SVGIG (reference sequence).

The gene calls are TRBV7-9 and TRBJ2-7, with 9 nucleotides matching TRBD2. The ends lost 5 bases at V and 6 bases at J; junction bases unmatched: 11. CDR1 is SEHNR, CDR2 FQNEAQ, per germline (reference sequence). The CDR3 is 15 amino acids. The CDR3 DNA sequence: TGTGCCAGCAGCACCCGGGTAGCGGGAGAGACCGAGCAGTACTTC. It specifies CASSTRVAGETEQYF.

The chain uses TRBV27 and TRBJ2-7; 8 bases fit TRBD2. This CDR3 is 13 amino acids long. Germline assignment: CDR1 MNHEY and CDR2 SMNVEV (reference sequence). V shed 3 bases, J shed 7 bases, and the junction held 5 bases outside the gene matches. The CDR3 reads CASSFKREREQYF. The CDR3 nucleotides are TGTGCCAGCAGTTTTAAGCGGGAGCGGGAGCAGTACTTC.

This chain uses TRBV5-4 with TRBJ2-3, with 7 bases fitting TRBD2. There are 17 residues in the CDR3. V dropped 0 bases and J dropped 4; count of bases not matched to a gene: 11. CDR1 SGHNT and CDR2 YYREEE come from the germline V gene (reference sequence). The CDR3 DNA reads TGTGCCAGCAGCTTGGATCCTGGTGCGGGAGTCCCAGATACGCAGTATTTT. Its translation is CASSLDPGAGVPDTQYF.

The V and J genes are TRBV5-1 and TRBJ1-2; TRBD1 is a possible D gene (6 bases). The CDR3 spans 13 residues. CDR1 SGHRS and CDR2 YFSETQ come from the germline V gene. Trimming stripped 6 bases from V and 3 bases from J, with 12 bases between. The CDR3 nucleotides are TGCGCCAGCACTGCAGGGGAAGACTATGGCTACACCTTC. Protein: CASTAGEDYGYTF.

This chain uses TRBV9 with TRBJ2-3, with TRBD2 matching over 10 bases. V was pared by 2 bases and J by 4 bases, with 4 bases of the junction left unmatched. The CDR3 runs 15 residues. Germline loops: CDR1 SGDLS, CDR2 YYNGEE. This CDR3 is CASSVASGSPDTQYF. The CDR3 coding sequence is TGTGCCAGCAGCGTGGCTAGCGGGAGCCCAGATACGCAGTATTTT.